These 18 T cell receptor beta chains were all obtained from the same sample, sequenced in a study of cytomegalovirus exposure and HLA in healthy donors. Profiled with immunoSEQ multiplex PCR; TCRdb holds only in-frame clones, not every one. The top ten hold 13% of the sample, which has about 200,000 clones, 65% to 90% seen once. Input material: PBMCs. These receptors were obtained from a woman in her 30s in good health and CMV-seropositive.

The V gene is TRBV2, the J gene TRBJ1-1, with D hard to call. V was shortened by 7 bases and J by 0 bases, with 9 bases between the two germline ends. CDR3 length: 13 amino acids. Germline V CDR1 and CDR2: SNHLY, FYNNEI. The CDR3, as DNA: TGTGCCAGCATCCCTCAGATGAACACTGAAGCTTTCTTT. Amino acids: CASIPQMNTEAFF.

V is TRBV6-1 and J is TRBJ2-7; 15 nucleotides match TRBD2. Trimming cost V 8 bases and J 6 bases; bases outside gene matches: 2. The CDR3 loop spans 13 amino acids. CDR1 is MNHNS, CDR2 SASEGT, per germline. CDR3 protein: CASGGLAGGEQYF. DNA of the CDR3: TGTGCCAGCGGGGGACTAGCGGGAGGCGAGCAGTACTTC.

The chain uses TRBV30 and TRBJ1-2, with a tentative D call TRBD1 (5 bases). This CDR3 contains 13 residues. CDR1 and CDR2 (germline): GTSNPN, SVGIG (reference sequence). Trimming stripped 3 bases from V and 2 bases from J, with 10 bases between. The DNA of the CDR3 is TGTGCCTGGAGCGGGGGGGGAAACTATGGCTACACCTTC. This translates into CAWSGGGNYGYTF.

J is TRBJ2-1 and V is TRBV6-6; the D is unclear. Germline V gives CDR1 MNHNY, CDR2 SVGAGI (reference sequence). Trimming stripped 2 bases from V and 9 bases from J, with 5 bases between. The CDR3 extends over 11 amino acids. Here the CDR3 reads CASSYGGEQFF. The DNA of the CDR3 is TGTGCCAGCAGTTACGGCGGTGAGCAGTTCTTC.

The chain joins TRBV5-6 to TRBJ2-6; a weak D match, TRBD1 (5 bases). The germline gives CDR1 SGHDT, CDR2 YYEEEE. This CDR3 region has 17 residues. V dropped 7 bases and J dropped 2 bases, with 19 bases sitting between them. The CDR3 DNA follows: TGTGCCAGCCGCGTGGGGCAGGGTCAGACTGGGGCCAACGTCCTGACTTTC. This codes for CASRVGQGQTGANVLTF.

A remark on this clone: Distinct nucleotide sequences in the sample also encode this CDR3. The rearrangement links TRBV5-1 to TRBJ2-7, with 11 bases aligning to TRBD2. CDR1 is SGHRS and CDR2 is YFSETQ in the germline V gene. V lost 4 bases and J lost 1; bases outside the gene matches: 1. CDR3 length: 14 residues. Here the CDR3 DNA reads TGCGCCAGCAGCGGGACTAGCGGTTCCTACGAGCAGTACTTC. This codes for CASSGTSGSYEQYF.

In this sample, this clone turned up a few times. V is TRBV5-5 and J is TRBJ2-5; TRBD1 agrees at 7 bases. The CDR3 spans 16 residues. Trimming at V came to 0 bases and at J to 1 base, leaving 6 bases not matched to a gene. Germline-derived CDR1 and CDR2 are SGHKS and YYEKEE (reference sequence). The CDR3, as DNA: TGTGCCAGCAGCTTGGTAGGGGGCATGATCCAAGAGACCCAGTACTTC. As protein: CASSLVGGMIQETQYF.

This clone appeared once. This sequence joins TRBV11-2 and TRBJ2-3, with TRBD2 identical over 9 bases. CDR3 length equals 16 residues. CDR1 is SGHAT, CDR2 FQNNGV, per germline. The J segment lost 0 bases and the V segment lost 3 bases, leaving 4 bases of the junction unmatched. The CDR3: CASSLGGRGSTDTQYF. CDR3 DNA: TGTGCCAGCAGCTTGGGCGGGAGGGGAAGCACAGATACGCAGTATTTT.

This sequence joins TRBV25-1 and TRBJ2-1; no definite D call. Germline CDR1 and CDR2: MGHDK and SYGVNS. The CDR3 runs 12 residues. Trimming shortened V by 5 bases and J by 6 bases, and 8 bases separated the two germline ends. The CDR3 spells CASSSSVNEQFF. The CDR3 coding sequence is TGTGCCAGCAGTTCGAGCGTCAATGAGCAGTTCTTC. The full variable domain, with the rest looked up from reference TRBV25-1 and TRBJ2-1, is EADIYQTPRYLVIGTGKKITLECSQTMGHDKMYWYQQDPGMELHLIHYSYGVNSTEKGDLSSESTVSRIRTEHFPLTLESARPSHTSQYLCASSSSVNEQFFGPGTRLTVL.

This chain joins TRBV7-9 and TRBJ2-3, with D uncertain. Looked up from germline, CDR1 is SEHNR and CDR2 is FQNEAQ (reference sequence). This CDR3 spans 12 amino acids. V shed 6 bases and J shed 13 bases, with 17 bases lying between them. The CDR3 nucleotides are TGTGCCAGCAGTGTTGGCCAGGCTGGCGAGTATTTT. As protein: CASSVGQAGEYF.

V and J are TRBV4-1 and TRBJ1-5, with a weak D call TRBD1 (5 bases). V gave up 4 bases and J gave up 2 bases, with 12 bases separating them. CDR1 is MGHRA, CDR2 YSYEKL, per germline. The CDR3 length is 15 residues. The CDR3 reads CASSRLDSGNQPQHF. The DNA for the CDR3 is TGCGCCAGCAGCCGCTTAGACAGCGGCAATCAGCCCCAGCATTTT.

As for this clone: The junction and the germline gene differ at one end; a read error may be behind it. The chain uses TRBV7-7 and TRBJ2-1; D not resolved. This CDR3 has 13 amino acids. Germline-derived CDR1 and CDR2 are SSHAT and FNYEAQ (reference sequence). CDR3 residues: CASSLVGLAEQFF. Written as DNA, the CDR3 is TGTGCTAGCAGCTTAGTTGGCTTGGCTGAGCAGTTCTTC.

This clone was counted between two and nine times. The rearrangement joins TRBV5-6 to TRBJ2-7, with TRBD2 identical over 8 bases. This CDR3 has 13 amino acids. With 3 bases clipped from V and 6 bases from J, the junction kept 5 bases outside the gene matches. Per the germline V gene, CDR1 is SGHDT and CDR2 is YYEEEE. CDR3 DNA sequence: TGTGCCAGCAGCTCGGGGGGGACGCTCGAGCAGTACTTC. Translation gives CASSSGGTLEQYF.

This clone was seen a single time. V is TRBV20-1 and J is TRBJ2-7; weak D call: TRBD2 (6 bases). This CDR3 contains 11 residues. Trimming pared 7 bases from V and 2 bases from J, leaving 9 bases between. From germline, CDR1 is DFQATT and CDR2 SNEGSKA (reference sequence). The DNA of the CDR3 is TGCAGTGGCGGGACTCCCTACGAGCAGTACTTC. Translated: CSGGTPYEQYF.

J is TRBJ2-5 and V is TRBV5-1; a weak D match, TRBD2 (6 bases). Germline CDR1 reads SGHRS; CDR2 reads YFSETQ. CDR3 length: 14 residues. Deletions cut 2 bases from V and 4 bases from J, with 12 bases between. CDR3 loop: CASSFGSGPETQYF. CDR3 in DNA: TGCGCCAGCAGCTTCGGGAGCGGACCAGAGACCCAGTACTTC.

The chain employs TRBV29-1 and TRBJ1-1, with a possible D match to TRBD1 (6 bases). Germline loops: CDR1 SQVTM, CDR2 ANQGSEA. This CDR3 contains 13 residues. Trimming shortened V by 1 base and J by 3 bases, and 9 bases separated the two germline ends. CDR3 bases: TGCAGCGTTGAAGCCGGACAGCACACTGAAGCTTTCTTT. Its protein product is CSVEAGQHTEAFF. Full variable domain (remainder filled in from reference TRBV29-1 and TRBJ1-1): SAVISQKPSRDICQRGTSLTIQCQVDSQVTMMFWYRQQPGQSLTLIATANQGSEATYESGFVIDKFPISRPNLTFSTLTVSNMSPEDSSIYLCSVEAGQHTEAFFGQGTRLTVV.

The genes are TRBV5-4 and TRBJ2-5; D is perhaps TRBD1 (6 bases). CDR3 length: 15 residues. The V gene's germline CDR1 is SGHNT and CDR2 YYREEE (reference sequence). Trimming took 5 bases from V and 0 from J, leaving 14 bases between them. The DNA of the CDR3 is TGTGCCAGCAGTTCCCCGACAGGCTACCAAGAGACCCAGTACTTC. Protein sequence: CASSSPTGYQETQYF.

This clone was seen a few times. The chain joins TRBV28 to TRBJ2-7, with D possibly being TRBD1 (5 bases). The germline CDR1 and CDR2 sequences are MDHEN and SYDVKM. The CDR3 loop spans 15 amino acids. V was pared by 1 base and J by 3 bases, with 13 bases between. The DNA of the CDR3 is TGTGCCAGCAGTTTATCGTATCAGGGCGGCTACGAGCAGTACTTC. Residues: CASSLSYQGGYEQYF.